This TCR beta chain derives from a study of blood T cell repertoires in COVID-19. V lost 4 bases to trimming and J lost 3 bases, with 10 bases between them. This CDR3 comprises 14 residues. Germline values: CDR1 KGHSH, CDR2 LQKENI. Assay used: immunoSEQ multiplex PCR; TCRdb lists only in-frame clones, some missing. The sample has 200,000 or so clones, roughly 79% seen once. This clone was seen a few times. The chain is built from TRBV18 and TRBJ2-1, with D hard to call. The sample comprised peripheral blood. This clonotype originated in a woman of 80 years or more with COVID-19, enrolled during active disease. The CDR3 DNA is TGTGCCAGCTCACAACAACAGAGCTACAATGAGCAGTTCTTC. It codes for CASSQQQSYNEQFF.